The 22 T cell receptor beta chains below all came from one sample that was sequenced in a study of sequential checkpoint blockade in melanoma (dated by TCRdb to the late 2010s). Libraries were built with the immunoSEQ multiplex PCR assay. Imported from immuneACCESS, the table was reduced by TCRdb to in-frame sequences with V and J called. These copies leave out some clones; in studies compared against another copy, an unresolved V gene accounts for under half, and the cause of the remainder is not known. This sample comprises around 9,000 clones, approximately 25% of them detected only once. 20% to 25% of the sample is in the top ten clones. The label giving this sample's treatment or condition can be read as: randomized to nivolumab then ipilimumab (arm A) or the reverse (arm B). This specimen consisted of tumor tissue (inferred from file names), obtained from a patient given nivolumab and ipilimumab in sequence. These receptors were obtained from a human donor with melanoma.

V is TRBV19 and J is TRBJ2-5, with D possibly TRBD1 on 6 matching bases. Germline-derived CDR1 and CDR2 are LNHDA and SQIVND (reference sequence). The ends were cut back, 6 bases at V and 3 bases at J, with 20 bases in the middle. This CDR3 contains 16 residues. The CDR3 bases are TGTGCCAGTAGGACCCGTACAGGGACCCCCGAAGAGACCCAGTACTTC. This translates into CASRTRTGTPEETQYF.

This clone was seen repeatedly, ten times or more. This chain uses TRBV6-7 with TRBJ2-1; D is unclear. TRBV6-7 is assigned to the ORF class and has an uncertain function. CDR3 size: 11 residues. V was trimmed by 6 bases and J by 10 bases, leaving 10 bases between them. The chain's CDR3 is CASRVSSEQFF. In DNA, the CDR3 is TGTGCCAGCAGAGTCAGCTCCGAGCAGTTCTTC.

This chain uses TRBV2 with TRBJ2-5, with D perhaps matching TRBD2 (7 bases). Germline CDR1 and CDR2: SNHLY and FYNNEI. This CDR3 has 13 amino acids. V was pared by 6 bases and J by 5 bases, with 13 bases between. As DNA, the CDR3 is TGTGCCAGCAGAGGGGGGGGCGGTGAGACCCAGTACTTC. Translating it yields CASRGGGGETQYF.

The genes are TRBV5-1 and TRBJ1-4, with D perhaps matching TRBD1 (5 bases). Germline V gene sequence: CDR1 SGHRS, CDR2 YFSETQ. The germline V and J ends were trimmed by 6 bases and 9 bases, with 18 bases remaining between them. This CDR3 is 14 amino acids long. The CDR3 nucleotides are TGCGCCAGCAAGAGTCTGGGACGGGAACAAAAACTGTTTTTT. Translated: CASKSLGREQKLFF.

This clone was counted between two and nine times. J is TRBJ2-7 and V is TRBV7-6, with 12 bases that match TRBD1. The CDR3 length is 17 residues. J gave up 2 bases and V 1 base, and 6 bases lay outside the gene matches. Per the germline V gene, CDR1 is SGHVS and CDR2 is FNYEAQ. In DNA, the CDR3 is TGTGCCAGCAGCTTAGAATCAAGGGACAGGGGGCCCTACGAGCAGTACTTC. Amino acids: CASSLESRDRGPYEQYF. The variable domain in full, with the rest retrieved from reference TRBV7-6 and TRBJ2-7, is GAGVSQSPRYKVTKRGQDVALRCDPISGHVSLYWYRQALGQGPEFLTYFNYEAQQDKSGLPNDRFSAERPEGSISTLTIQRTEQRDSAMYRCASSLESRDRGPYEQYFGPGTRLTVT.

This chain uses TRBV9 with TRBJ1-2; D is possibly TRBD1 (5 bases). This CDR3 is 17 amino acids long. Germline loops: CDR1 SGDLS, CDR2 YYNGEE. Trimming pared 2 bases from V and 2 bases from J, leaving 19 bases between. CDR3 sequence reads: CASSVSQARQPNYGYTF. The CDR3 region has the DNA TGTGCCAGCAGCGTCTCCCAAGCCCGACAGCCAAACTATGGCTACACCTTC.

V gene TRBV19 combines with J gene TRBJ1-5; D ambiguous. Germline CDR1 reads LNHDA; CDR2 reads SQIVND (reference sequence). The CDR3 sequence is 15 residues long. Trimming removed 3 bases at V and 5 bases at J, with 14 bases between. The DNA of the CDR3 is TGTGCCAGTAGTATGCCCCCCTCATTCGATCAGCCCCAGCATTTT. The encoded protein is CASSMPPSFDQPQHF.

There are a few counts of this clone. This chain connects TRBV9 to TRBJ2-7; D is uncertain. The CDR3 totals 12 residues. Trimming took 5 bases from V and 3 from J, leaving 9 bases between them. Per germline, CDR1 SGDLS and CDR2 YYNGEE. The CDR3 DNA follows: TGTGCCAGCAGGCAGGCCCACTACGAGCAGTACGTC. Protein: CASRQAHYEQYV.

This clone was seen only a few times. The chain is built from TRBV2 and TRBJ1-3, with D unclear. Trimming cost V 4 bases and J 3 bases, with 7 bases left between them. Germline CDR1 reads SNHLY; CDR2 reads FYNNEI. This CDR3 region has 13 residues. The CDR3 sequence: CASSGPDGNTIYF. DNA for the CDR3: TGTGCCAGCAGTGGTCCGGATGGAAACACCATATATTTT.

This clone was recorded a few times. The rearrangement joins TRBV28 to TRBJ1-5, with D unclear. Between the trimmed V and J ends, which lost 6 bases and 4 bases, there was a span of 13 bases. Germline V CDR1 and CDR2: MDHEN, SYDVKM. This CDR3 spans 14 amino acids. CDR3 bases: TGTGCCAGCAGCCAAGCTCAAAGAAATCAGCCCCAGCATTTT. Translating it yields CASSQAQRNQPQHF.

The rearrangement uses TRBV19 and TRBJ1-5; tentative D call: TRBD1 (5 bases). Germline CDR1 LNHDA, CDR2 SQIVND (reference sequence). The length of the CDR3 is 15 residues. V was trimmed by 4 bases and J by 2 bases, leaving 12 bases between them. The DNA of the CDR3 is TGTGCCAGTAGTACAGAGGGGCGTGGCAATCAGCCCCAGCATTTT. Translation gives CASSTEGRGNQPQHF.

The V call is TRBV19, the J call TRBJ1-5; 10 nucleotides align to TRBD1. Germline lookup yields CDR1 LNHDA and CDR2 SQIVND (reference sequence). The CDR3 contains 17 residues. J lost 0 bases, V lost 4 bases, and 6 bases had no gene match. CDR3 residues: CASSKGQGTISNQPQHF. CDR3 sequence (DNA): TGTGCCAGTAGTAAGGGACAGGGGACTATTAGCAATCAGCCCCAGCATTTT. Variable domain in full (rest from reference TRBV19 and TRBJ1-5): DGGITQSPKYLFRKEGQNVTLSCEQNLNHDAMYWYRQDPGQGLRLIYYSQIVNDFQKGDIAEGYSVSREKKESFPLTVTSAQKNPTAFYLCASSKGQGTISNQPQHFGDGTRLSIL.

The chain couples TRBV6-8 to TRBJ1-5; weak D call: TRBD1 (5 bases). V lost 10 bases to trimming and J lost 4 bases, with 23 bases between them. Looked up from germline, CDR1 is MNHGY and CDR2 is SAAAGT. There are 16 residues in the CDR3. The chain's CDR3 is CATLVRDGRFNQPQHF. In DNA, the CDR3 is TGTGCCACCCTCGTCCGGGACGGACGTTTTAATCAGCCCCAGCATTTT.

CDR3 DNA sequence: TGTGCCAGCCGCCCGCACGGGACACAGAACACTGAAGCTTTCTTT. This codes for CASRPHGTQNTEAFF. The chain uses TRBV14 and TRBJ1-1; D might be TRBD1 (6 bases). The germline gives CDR1 SGHDN, CDR2 FVKESK. The CDR3 extends over 15 amino acids. Trimming took off 8 bases at V and 1 base at J, with 17 bases between the two ends.

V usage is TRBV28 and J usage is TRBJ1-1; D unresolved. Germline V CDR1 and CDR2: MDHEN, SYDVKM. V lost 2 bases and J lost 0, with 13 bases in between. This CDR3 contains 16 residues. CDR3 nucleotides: TGTGCCAGCAGTTTAGGTCTTGGGGAAATGAACACTGAAGCTTTCTTT. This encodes CASSLGLGEMNTEAFF.

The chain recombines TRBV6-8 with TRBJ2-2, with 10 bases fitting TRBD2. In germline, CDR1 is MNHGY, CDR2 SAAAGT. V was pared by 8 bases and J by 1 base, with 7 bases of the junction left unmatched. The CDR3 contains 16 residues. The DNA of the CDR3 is TGTGCCAGCGCCGGAGCTAGCGGGGGGAACACCGGGGAGCTGTTTTTT. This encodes CASAGASGGNTGELFF.

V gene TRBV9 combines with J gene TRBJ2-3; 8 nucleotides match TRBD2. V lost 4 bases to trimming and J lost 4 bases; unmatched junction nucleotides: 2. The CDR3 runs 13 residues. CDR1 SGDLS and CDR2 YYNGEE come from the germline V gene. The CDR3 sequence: CASSQLAADTQYF. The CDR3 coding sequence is TGTGCCAGCAGCCAACTAGCGGCAGATACGCAGTATTTT.

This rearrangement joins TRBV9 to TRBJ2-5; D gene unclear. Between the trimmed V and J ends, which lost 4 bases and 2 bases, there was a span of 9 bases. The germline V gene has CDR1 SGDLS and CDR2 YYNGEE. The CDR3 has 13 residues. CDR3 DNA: TGTGCCAGCAGCCCAGAATTTCAAGAGACCCAGTACTTC. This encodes CASSPEFQETQYF.

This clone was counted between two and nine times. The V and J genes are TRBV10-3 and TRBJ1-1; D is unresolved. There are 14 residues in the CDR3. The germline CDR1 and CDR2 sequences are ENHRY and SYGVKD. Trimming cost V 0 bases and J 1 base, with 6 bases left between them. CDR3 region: CAISESSQNTEAFF. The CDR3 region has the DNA TGTGCCATCAGTGAGTCGTCGCAGAACACTGAAGCTTTCTTT.

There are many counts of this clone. The CDR3 nucleotides read TGTGCCAGCAGCTTAGGGACAGGGGGAGGCTATGGCTACACCTTC. This gives the protein CASSLGTGGGYGYTF. This chain links TRBV11-3 with TRBJ1-2; 10 bases line up with TRBD1. V lost 1 base to trimming and J lost 4 bases; unmatched junction nucleotides: 3. The germline V gene encodes CDR1 SGHNT and CDR2 YENEEA. CDR3 length equals 15 residues.

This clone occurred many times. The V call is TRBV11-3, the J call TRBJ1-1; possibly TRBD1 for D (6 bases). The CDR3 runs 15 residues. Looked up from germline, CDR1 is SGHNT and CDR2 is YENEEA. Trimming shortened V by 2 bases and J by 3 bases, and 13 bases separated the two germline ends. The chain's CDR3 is CASSLTGGPYTEAFF. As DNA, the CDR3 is TGTGCCAGCAGCTTAACTGGGGGGCCCTACACTGAAGCTTTCTTT.

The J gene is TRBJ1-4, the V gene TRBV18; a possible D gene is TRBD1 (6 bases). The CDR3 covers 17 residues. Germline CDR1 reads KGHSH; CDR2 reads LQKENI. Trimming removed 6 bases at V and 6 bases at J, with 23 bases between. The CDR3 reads CASSLGLYRDTHEKLFF. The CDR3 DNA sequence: TGTGCCAGCTCGCTCGGTTTATATCGGGACACACATGAAAAACTGTTTTTT.